These 8 T cell receptor beta chains were sequenced from one sample in a study of PD-1 blockade in mismatch repair-deficient tumors. Using immunoSEQ multiplex PCR, the repertoire was profiled, and TCRdb retains in-frame clones only, with some absent. The sample holds 38,000 or so clones, 80% to 90% seen once. Here the sequenced sample was peripheral blood, taken approximately 78 weeks after starting pembrolizumab. These receptors came from an adult with mismatch repair-deficient cancer.

The rearrangement uses TRBV7-9 and TRBJ2-3; TRBD1 agrees at 9 bases. Germline assignment: CDR1 SEHNR and CDR2 FQNEAQ (reference sequence). After removal of 5 bases from V and 2 bases from J, the junction contained 8 bases not matched to a gene. The CDR3 loop spans 16 amino acids. The CDR3: CASSRGGTGSTDTQYF. Written as DNA, the CDR3 is TGTGCCAGCAGCCGAGGGGGGACAGGGTCCACAGATACGCAGTATTTT.

The chain couples TRBV6-1 to TRBJ2-7; TRBD2 aligns across 7 bases. Trimming at V came to 8 bases and at J to 6 bases, leaving 1 base not matched to a gene. CDR3 size: 10 residues. Germline loops: CDR1 MNHNS, CDR2 SASEGT. CDR3 amino acids: CASVAGEQYF. As DNA, the CDR3 is TGTGCCAGCGTAGCGGGCGAGCAGTACTTC.

J is TRBJ1-4 and V is TRBV4-1; D is unresolved. V gave up 0 bases and J gave up 6 bases, with 5 bases separating them. The CDR3 length is 13 residues. Looked up from germline, CDR1 is MGHRA and CDR2 is YSYEKL. CDR3 nucleotides: TGCGCCAGCAGCCAAGATCTTGATGAAAAACTGTTTTTT. Its translation: CASSQDLDEKLFF.

The chain has TRBV4-1 and TRBJ2-5; 7 nucleotides align to TRBD1. J was trimmed by 5 bases and V by 3 bases; bases with no gene match: 9. The CDR3 length is 15 residues. Germline V gene data show CDR1 as MGHRA and CDR2 as YSYEKL. CDR3 bases: TGCGCCAGCAGCCACACCCAGGGGGAAGGTGAGACCCAGTACTTC. Amino acids: CASSHTQGEGETQYF.

The J gene is TRBJ1-4, the V gene TRBV2, with 7 bases that match TRBD1. There are 15 residues in the CDR3. V was clipped by 6 bases and J by 0 bases; unmatched bases: 4. Germline V CDR1 and CDR2: SNHLY, FYNNEI. The CDR3 coding sequence is TGTGCCAGCAGGGGACAGCCTGCAACTAATGAAAAACTGTTTTTT. Translated, it gives CASRGQPATNEKLFF.

This clone occurred once. The chain has TRBV5-1 and TRBJ1-1; TRBD1 matches 10 bases. J lost 1 base, V lost 4 bases, and 10 bases had no gene match. Germline values: CDR1 SGHRS, CDR2 YFSETQ. This CDR3 has 17 amino acids. The CDR3 DNA is TGCGCCAGCAGCGACCGACAGGGGGCGCGTTGGAACACTGAAGCTTTCTTT. This translates into CASSDRQGARWNTEAFF.

This clone showed up just a few times. This chain uses TRBV4-2 with TRBJ2-7; no definite D call. The V end lost 4 bases, the J end lost 1 base, and 11 bases lay between the germline ends. Germline loops: CDR1 LGHNA, CDR2 YNFKEQ. This CDR3 comprises 14 residues. DNA of the CDR3: TGTGCCAGCAGCCCCTTCCTAGGGTCCTACGAGCAGTACTTC. Its translation is CASSPFLGSYEQYF.

The chain combines TRBV4-2 with TRBJ2-1; 7 nucleotides match TRBD1. Germline V gene lookup returns CDR1 LGHNA and CDR2 YNFKEQ. This CDR3 has 15 residues. Germline trimming cut 0 bases from V and 10 bases from J; bases unmatched to any gene: 9. CDR3 amino acids: CASSQDQGRGKEQFF. The CDR3 DNA is TGTGCCAGCAGCCAAGATCAAGGCAGGGGGAAGGAGCAGTTCTTC.